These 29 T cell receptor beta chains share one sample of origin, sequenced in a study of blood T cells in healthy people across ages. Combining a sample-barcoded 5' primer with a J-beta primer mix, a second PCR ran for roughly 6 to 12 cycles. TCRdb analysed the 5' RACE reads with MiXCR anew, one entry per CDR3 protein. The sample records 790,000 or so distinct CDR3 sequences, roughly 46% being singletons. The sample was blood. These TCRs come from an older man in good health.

CDR3 nucleotides: TGTGCCAGCAGTACCGGGACTTGGGGTTCCTACAATGAGCAGTTCTTC. Translated, it gives CASSTGTWGSYNEQFF. The J gene is TRBJ2-1, the V gene TRBV2; maybe TRBD2 (6 bases). CDR1 and CDR2 (germline): SNHLY, FYNNEI. With 5 bases removed from V and 1 base from J, the gap between germline ends came to 15 bases. The CDR3 loop spans 16 amino acids. The full variable domain, with the rest looked up from reference TRBV2 and TRBJ2-1, is EPEVTQTPSHQVTQMGQEVILRCVPISNHLYFYWYRQILGQKVEFLVSFYNNEISEKSEIFDDQFSVERPDGSNFTLKIRSTKLEDSAMYFCASSTGTWGSYNEQFFGPGTRLTVL.

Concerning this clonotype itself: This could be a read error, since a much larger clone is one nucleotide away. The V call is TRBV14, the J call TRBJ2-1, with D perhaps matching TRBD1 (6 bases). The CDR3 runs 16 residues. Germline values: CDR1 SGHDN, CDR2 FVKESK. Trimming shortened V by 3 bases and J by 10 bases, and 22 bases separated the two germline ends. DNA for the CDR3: TGTGCCAGCAGCCAGCTGGACAGCGGAAAGTTACACGAGCAGTTCTTC. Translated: CASSQLDSGKLHEQFF. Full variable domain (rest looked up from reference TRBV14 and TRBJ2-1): EAGVTQFPSHSVIEKGQTVTLRCDPISGHDNLYWYRRVMGKEIKFLLHFVKESKQDESGMPNNRFLAERTGGTYSTLKVQPAELEDSGVYFCASSQLDSGKLHEQFFGPGTRLTVL.

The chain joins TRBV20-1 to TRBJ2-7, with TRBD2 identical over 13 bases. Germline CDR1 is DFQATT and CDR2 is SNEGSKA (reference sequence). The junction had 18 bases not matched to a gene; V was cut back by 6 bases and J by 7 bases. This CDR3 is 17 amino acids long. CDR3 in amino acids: CSARDRLGLAGWNEQYF. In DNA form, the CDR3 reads TGCAGTGCCAGGGACAGGTTGGGACTAGCGGGATGGAATGAGCAGTACTTC.

The CDR3 is CASSSPSSERVQFF. CDR3 coding DNA: TGTGCCAGCAGTTCCCCTAGTAGTGAAAGAGTACAGTTCTTC. The rearrangement joins TRBV27 to TRBJ2-1; D not resolved. Germline CDR1 and CDR2: MNHEY and SMNVEV (reference sequence). The V and J ends lost 4 bases and 13 bases respectively, with 20 bases between them. The CDR3 has 14 residues.

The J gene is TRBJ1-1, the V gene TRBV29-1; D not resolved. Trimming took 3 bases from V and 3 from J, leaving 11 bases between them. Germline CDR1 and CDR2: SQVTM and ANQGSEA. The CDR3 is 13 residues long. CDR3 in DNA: TGCAGCGTTGATGAGGGCGCGGACACTGAAGCTTTCTTT. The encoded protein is CSVDEGADTEAFF.

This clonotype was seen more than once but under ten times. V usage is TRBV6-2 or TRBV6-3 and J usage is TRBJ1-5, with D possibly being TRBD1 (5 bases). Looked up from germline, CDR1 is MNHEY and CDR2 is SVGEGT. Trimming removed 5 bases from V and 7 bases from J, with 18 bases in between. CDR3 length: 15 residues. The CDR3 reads CASSPGHPKGQPQHF. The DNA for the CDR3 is TGTGCCAGCAGTCCCGGACATCCTAAGGGGCAGCCCCAGCATTTT.

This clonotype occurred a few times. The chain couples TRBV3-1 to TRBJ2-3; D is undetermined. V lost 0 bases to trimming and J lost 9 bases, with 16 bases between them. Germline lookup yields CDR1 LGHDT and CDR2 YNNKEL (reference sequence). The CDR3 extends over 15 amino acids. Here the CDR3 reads CASSQDRAFQGTQYF. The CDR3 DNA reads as TGTGCCAGCAGCCAAGATCGCGCGTTTCAAGGGACGCAGTATTTT.

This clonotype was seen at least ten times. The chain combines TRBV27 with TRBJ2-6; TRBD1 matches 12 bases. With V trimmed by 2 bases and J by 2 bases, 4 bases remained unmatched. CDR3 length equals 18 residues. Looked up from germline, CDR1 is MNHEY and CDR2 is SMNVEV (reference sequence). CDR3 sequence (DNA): TGTGCCAGCAGTTTACTGGGACAGGGGGCGACTGGGGCCAACGTCCTGACTTTC. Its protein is CASSLLGQGATGANVLTF.

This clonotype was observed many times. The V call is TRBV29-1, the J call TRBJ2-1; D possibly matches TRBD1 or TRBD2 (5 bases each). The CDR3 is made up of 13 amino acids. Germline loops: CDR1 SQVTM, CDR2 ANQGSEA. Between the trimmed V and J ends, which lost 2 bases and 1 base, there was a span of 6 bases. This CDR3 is CSVEWGSYNEQFF. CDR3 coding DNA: TGCAGCGTTGAATGGGGGTCCTACAATGAGCAGTTCTTC.

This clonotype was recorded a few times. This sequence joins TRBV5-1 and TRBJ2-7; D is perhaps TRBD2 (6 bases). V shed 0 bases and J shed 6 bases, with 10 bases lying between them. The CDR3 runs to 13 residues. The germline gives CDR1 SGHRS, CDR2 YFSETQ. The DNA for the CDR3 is TGCGCCAGCAGCTTGGCCGGGAGAACCGAGCAGTACTTC. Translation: CASSLAGRTEQYF.

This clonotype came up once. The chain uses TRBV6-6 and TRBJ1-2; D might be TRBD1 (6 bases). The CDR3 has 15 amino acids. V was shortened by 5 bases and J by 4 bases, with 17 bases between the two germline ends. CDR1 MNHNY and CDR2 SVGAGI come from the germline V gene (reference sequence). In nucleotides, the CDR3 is TGTGCCAGCAGTAGGCCTACAGGGATTGTCTATGGCTACACCTTC. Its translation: CASSRPTGIVYGYTF.

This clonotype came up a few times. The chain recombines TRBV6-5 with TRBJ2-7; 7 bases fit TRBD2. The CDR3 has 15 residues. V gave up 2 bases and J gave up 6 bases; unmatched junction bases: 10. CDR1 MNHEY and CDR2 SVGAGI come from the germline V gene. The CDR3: CASSYEPGRISEQYF. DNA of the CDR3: TGTGCCAGCAGTTACGAGCCCGGGAGGATAAGCGAGCAGTACTTC.

The DNA of the CDR3 is TGCAGTGCCGAGGGGTCTAGCGGGAGGAGGTTCCAAGAGACCCAGTACTTC. It specifies CSAEGSSGRRFQETQYF. The chain combines TRBV20-1 with TRBJ2-5, with 11 nucleotides matching TRBD2. This CDR3 comprises 17 residues. V trimming: 6 bases; J trimming: 1 base; junction bases outside the gene matches: 13. CDR1 and CDR2 (germline): DFQATT, SNEGSKA (reference sequence).

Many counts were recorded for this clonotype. DNA for the CDR3: TGCAGTGCTCGACGACAGGGGTTGGAGACCCAGTACTTC. It specifies CSARRQGLETQYF. This sequence joins TRBV20-1 and TRBJ2-5, with 8 positions matching TRBD1. CDR3 length: 13 residues. V was pared by 5 bases and J by 5 bases, with 7 bases of the junction left unmatched. Germline V lookup: CDR1 DFQATT, CDR2 SNEGSKA (reference sequence).

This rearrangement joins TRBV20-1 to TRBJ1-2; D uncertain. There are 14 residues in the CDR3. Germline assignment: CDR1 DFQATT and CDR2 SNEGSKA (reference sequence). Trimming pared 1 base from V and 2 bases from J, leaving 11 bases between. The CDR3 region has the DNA TGCAGTGCTAGAGTACGGGGTAGCAACTATGGCTACACCTTC. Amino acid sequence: CSARVRGSNYGYTF.

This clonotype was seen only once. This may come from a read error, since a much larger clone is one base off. The CDR3 reads CASSWGTIYELYF. CDR3 nucleotide sequence: TGCGCCAGCAGCTGGGGGACTATCTACGAGCTGTACTTC. This rearrangement joins TRBV5-1 to TRBJ2-7; 7 bases align to TRBD2. CDR3 length: 13 residues. Germline loops: CDR1 SGHRS, CDR2 YFSETQ.

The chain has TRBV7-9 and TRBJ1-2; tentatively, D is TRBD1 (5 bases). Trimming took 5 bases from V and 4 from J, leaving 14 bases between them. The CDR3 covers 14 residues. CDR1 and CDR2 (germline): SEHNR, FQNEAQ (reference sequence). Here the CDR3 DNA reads TGTGCCAGCAGCGGATTGGGACCGATCTATGGCTACACCTTC. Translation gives CASSGLGPIYGYTF.

CDR3 residues: CASSATGQYEQYF. The CDR3 region has the DNA TGTGCCAGCAGCGCCACAGGGCAGTACGAGCAGTACTTC. This chain uses TRBV11-2 with TRBJ2-5, with D possibly matching TRBD1 (6 bases). Near its end, the DNA agrees better with TRBJ2-7, so the J call may be wrong. The CDR3 is 13 residues long. Germline CDR1 and CDR2: SGHAT and FQNNGV.

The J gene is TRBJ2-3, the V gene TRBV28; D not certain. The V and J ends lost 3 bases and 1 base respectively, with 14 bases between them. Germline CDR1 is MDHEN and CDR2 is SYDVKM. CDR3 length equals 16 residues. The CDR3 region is CASSFPVGPGTDTQYF. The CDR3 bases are TGTGCCAGCAGTTTCCCCGTCGGGCCCGGCACAGATACGCAGTATTTT.

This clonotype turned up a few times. The CDR3: CASSQAPGLAGGQQFF. The CDR3 DNA reads as TGTGCCAGCAGCCAGGCTCCGGGACTAGCGGGAGGGCAGCAGTTCTTC. The rearrangement uses TRBV3-1 and TRBJ2-1; 16 positions agree with TRBD2. Germline CDR1 is LGHDT and CDR2 is YNNKEL (reference sequence). After removal of 3 bases from V and 11 bases from J, the junction contained 7 bases not matched to a gene. CDR3 length: 16 amino acids.

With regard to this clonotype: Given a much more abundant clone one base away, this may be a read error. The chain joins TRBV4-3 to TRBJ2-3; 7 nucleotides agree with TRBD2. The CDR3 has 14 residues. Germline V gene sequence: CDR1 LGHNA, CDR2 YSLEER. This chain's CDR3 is CANSQTGTIDTQYF. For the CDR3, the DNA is TGCGCCAACAGCCAGACCGGGACTATAGATACGCAGTATTTT.

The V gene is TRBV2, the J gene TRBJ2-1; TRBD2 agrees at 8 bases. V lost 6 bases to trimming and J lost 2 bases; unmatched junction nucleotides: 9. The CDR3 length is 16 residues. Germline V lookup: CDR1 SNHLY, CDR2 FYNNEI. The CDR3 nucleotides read TGTGCCAGCAGGAACCTGGAGCGGGAGCCCTACAATGAGCAGTTCTTC. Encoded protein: CASRNLEREPYNEQFF.

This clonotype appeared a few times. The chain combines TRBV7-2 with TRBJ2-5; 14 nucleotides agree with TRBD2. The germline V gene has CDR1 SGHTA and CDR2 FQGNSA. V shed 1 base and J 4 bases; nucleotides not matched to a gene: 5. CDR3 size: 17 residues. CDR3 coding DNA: TGTGCCAGCAGCTTAGGTTTGACTAGCGGGGGGGCAGAGACCCAGTACTTC. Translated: CASSLGLTSGGAETQYF.

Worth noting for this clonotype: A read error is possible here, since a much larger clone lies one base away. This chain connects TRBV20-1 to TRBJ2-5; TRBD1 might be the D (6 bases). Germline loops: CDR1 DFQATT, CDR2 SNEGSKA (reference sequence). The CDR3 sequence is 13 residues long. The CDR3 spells CSARGRRLESQYF. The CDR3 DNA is TGCAGTGCCAGGGGCCGACGGCTAGAGTCCCAGTACTTC.

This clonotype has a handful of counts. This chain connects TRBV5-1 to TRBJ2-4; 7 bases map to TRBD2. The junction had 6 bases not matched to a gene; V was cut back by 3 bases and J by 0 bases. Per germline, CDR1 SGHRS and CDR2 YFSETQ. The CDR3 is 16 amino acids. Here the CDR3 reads CASSSNSGLAKNIQYF. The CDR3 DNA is TGCGCCAGCAGCTCGAATAGCGGGTTAGCCAAAAACATTCAGTACTTC.

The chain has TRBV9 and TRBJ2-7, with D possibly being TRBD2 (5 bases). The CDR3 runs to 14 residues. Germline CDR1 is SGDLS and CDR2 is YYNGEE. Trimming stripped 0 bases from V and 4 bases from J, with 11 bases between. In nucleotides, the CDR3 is TGTGCCAGCAGCGTAGGCCCAGCGGAGTACGAGCAGTACTTC. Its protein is CASSVGPAEYEQYF.

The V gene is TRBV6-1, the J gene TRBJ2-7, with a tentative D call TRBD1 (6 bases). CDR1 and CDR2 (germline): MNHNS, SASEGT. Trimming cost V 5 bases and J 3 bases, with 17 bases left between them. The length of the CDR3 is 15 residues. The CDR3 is CASSNRDTPDYEQYF. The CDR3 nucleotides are TGTGCCAGCAGTAACCGGGACACCCCAGACTACGAGCAGTACTTC.

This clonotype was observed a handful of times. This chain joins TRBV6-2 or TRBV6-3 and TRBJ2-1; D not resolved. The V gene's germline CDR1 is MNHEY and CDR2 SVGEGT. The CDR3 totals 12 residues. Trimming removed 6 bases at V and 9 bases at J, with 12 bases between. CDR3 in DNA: TGTGCCAGCAGCTACCCTCCGAGTGAGCAGTTCTTC. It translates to CASSYPPSEQFF.

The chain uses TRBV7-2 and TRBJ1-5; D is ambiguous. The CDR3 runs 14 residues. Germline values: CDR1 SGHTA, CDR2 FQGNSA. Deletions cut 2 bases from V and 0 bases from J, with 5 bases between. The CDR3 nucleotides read TGTGCCAGCAGCTTACAGTATAGCAATCAGCCCCAGCATTTT. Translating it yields CASSLQYSNQPQHF.